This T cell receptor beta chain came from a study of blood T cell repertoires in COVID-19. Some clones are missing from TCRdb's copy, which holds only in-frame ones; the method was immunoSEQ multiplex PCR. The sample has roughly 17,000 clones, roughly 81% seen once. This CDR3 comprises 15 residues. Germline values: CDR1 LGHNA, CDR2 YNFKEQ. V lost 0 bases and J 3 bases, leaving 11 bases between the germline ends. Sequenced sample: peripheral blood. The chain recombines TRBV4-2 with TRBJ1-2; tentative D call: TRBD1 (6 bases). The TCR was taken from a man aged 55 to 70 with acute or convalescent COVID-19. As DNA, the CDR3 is TGTGCCAGCAGCCAAGATAACAGGGATTACTATGGCTACACCTTC. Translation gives CASSQDNRDYYGYTF.